This entry lists 12 T cell receptor beta chains sequenced from one sample in a study of OX40 agonist ivuxolimab in advanced cancers. TCRdb's copy holds only in-frame clones and misses some; the assay was immunoSEQ multiplex PCR. This sample has roughly 74,000 clones, with 84% found just once. The material sequenced was CD4+ or CD8+ T cells sorted from blood, taken in a trial of the OX40 agonist ivuxolimab. These receptors were collected from an adult with an advanced solid tumor such as melanoma, head and neck, liver or kidney cancer.

The chain links TRBV21-1 to TRBJ2-2; the tabulated D call, TRBD2, remains unverified against the DNA. TRBV21-1 corresponds to a pseudogene. This CDR3 contains 13 residues. DNA for the CDR3: TGTGCCAGCAGCCGGGGAGACACCGGGGAGCTGTTTTTT. This translates into CASSRGDTGELFF.

This clone came up once. The V call is TRBV19, the J call TRBJ2-1, with D unclear. V lost 3 bases and J 4 bases, leaving 4 bases between the germline ends. The germline V gene encodes CDR1 LNHDA and CDR2 SQIVND (reference sequence). This CDR3 contains 12 residues. The CDR3: CASSMQYNEQFF. CDR3 coding DNA: TGTGCCAGTAGTATGCAGTACAATGAGCAGTTCTTC.

The V gene is TRBV7-2, the J gene TRBJ1-1; D is uncertain. Between the trimmed V and J ends, which lost 3 bases and 4 bases, there was a span of 18 bases. The germline gives CDR1 SGHTA, CDR2 FQGNSA. The CDR3 sequence is 16 residues long. CDR3 sequence reads: CASSLAWTSWGTEAFF. For the CDR3, the DNA is TGTGCCAGCAGCTTGGCCTGGACTTCCTGGGGCACTGAAGCTTTCTTT.

This clone was seen more than once but under ten times. The V gene is TRBV9, the J gene TRBJ1-1; D possibly corresponds to TRBD1 (5 bases). The CDR3 consists of 13 residues. Per germline, CDR1 SGDLS and CDR2 YYNGEE. V was clipped by 0 bases and J by 11 bases, with 14 bases between them. The CDR3 region is CASSVATTDDAFF. The CDR3 bases are TGTGCCAGCAGCGTAGCTACGACAGATGACGCTTTCTTT.

The rearrangement joins TRBV2 to TRBJ2-2; perhaps TRBD1 as D (5 bases). Per germline, CDR1 SNHLY and CDR2 FYNNEI. There are 13 residues in the CDR3. V lost 6 bases to trimming and J lost 4 bases, with 9 bases between them. As DNA, the CDR3 is TGTGCCAGCAGACAGGCGTCCACCGGGGAGCTGTTTTTT. Protein product: CASRQASTGELFF.

The chain links TRBV7-3 to TRBJ2-7, with no clear D. V was clipped by 5 bases and J by 2 bases, with 7 bases between them. The CDR3 runs 12 residues. Germline V gene data show CDR1 as SGHTA and CDR2 as FQGTGA. The CDR3 DNA sequence: TGTGCCAGCAGCCTGCATACCTACGAGCAGTACTTC. It is translated as CASSLHTYEQYF.

The V call is TRBV11-3, the J call TRBJ2-1; D not certain. Germline lookup yields CDR1 SGHNT and CDR2 YENEEA. The CDR3 has 14 residues. Trimming took off 0 bases at V and 5 bases at J, with 8 bases between the two ends. CDR3 in amino acids: CASSLEGPDNEQFF. CDR3 coding DNA: TGTGCCAGCAGCTTAGAAGGCCCGGACAATGAGCAGTTCTTC.

This clone showed up just a few times. The chain recombines TRBV7-3 with TRBJ1-6; 8 bases align to TRBD1. The CDR3 is made up of 15 amino acids. The V segment lost 0 bases and the J segment 7 bases; nucleotides outside the gene matches: 2. Germline CDR1 and CDR2: SGHTA and FQGTGA. In DNA, the CDR3 is TGTGCCAGCAGCTTAACGGGACAGGCGAATTCACCCCTCCACTTT. Its protein is CASSLTGQANSPLHF.

CDR3 in DNA: TGTGCCAGCAGCCCCCGGGGGGGAGCGGGAGCGGATACGCAGTATTTT. Encoded protein: CASSPRGGAGADTQYF. The chain employs TRBV7-2 and TRBJ2-3, with 8 bases identical to TRBD2. The trim removed 5 bases at V and 6 bases at J, leaving 13 bases unmatched. The germline V gene has CDR1 SGHTA and CDR2 FQGNSA. This CDR3 region has 16 residues.

In its sample, this clone was seen a few times. The rearrangement links TRBV10-3 to TRBJ2-7, with D possibly matching TRBD1 (6 bases). V lost 6 bases and J lost 0, with 12 bases in between. Germline CDR1 ENHRY, CDR2 SYGVKD. There are 14 residues in the CDR3. The CDR3 region has the DNA TGTGCCATCAGGCTCGGGACAACCTCCTACGAGCAGTACTTC. This gives the protein CAIRLGTTSYEQYF.

The chain employs TRBV6-1 and TRBJ2-1; tentatively, D is TRBD2 (6 bases). Germline CDR1 is MNHNS and CDR2 is SASEGT. V lost 3 bases, J lost 3 bases, and 12 bases lay in between. The CDR3 is 15 amino acids. The CDR3 loop reads CASSDKTGLYNEQFF. The CDR3 DNA sequence: TGTGCCAGCAGTGACAAGACGGGACTCTACAATGAGCAGTTCTTC.

The CDR3 DNA sequence: TGTGCCAGCTCACCATCCGGGACCCCGGGATTCGAAAACACCATATATTTT. Translated: CASSPSGTPGFENTIYF. This chain connects TRBV18 to TRBJ1-3, with TRBD1 as a possible D gene (5 bases). The V end was cut by 2 bases, the J end by 6 bases, with 20 bases between. This CDR3 comprises 17 residues. Looked up from germline, CDR1 is KGHSH and CDR2 is LQKENI.